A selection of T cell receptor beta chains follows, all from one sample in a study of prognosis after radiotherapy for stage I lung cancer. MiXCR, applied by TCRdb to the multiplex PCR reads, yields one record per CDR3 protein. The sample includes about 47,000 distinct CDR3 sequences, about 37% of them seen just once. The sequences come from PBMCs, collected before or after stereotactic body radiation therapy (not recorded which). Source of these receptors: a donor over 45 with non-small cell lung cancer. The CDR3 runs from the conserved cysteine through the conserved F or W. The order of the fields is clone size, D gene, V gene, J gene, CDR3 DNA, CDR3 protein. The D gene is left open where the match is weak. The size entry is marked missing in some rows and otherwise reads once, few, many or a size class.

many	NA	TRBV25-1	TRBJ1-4	TGTGCCAGCAGTGAAAAGGTGCAACTGTTTTTT	CASSEKVQLFF
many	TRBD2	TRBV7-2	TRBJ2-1	TGTGCCAGCAGCTTAGGGCCCCGCGGGAGGGCCGGGGGTGAGCAGTTCTTC	CASSLGPRGRAGGEQFF
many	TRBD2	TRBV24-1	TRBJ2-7	TGTGCCACCAGTGACTCCGGGACTAGCGGGAGGGCCATGTACTTC	CATSDSGTSGRAMYF
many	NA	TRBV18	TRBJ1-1	TGTGCCAGCGTGCCGGGGACCGGGGACACTGAAGCTTTCTTT	CASVPGTGDTEAFF
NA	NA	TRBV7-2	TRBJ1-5	TGTGCCAGCAGAGTAGACCTCAATCGGCCCCAGCATTTT	CASRVDLNRPQHF
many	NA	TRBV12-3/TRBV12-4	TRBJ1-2	TGTGCCAGCAGTTTAAGGAATACCATCGACTACACCTTC	CASSLRNTIDYTF
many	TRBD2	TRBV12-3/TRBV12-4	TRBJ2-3	TGTGCCAGCAGTTTGGGAGGGCGAAGAACAGATACGCAGTATTTT	CASSLGGRRTDTQYF
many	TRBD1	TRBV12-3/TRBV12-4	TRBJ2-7	TGTGCCAGCAGTAGACAGGGAGCCGTTTACGAGCAGTACTTC	CASSRQGAVYEQYF
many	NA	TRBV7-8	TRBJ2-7	TGTGCCAGCAGCGGATCCCCGGGGGGCAACGAGCAGTACTTC	CASSGSPGGNEQYF
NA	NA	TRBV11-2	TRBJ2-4	TGTGCCAGCAGCTTAGTTTCTGGGAACATTCAGTACTTC	CASSLVSGNIQYF
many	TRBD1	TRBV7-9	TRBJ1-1	TGTGCCAGCAGCTCGAACAGGGGGCGAAACACTGAAGCTTTCTTT	CASSSNRGRNTEAFF
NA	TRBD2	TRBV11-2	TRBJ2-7	TGTGCCAGCAGCTCGGACAGTTCTAGCGGGGTTTACGAGCAGTACTTC	CASSSDSSSGVYEQYF
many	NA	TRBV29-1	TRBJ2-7	TGCAGCGTTGCACCTGGGGACGAGCAGTACTTC	CSVAPGDEQYF
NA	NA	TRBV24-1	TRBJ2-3	TGTGCCACCAGTGATTTGCTAATGGACCCAGATACGCAGAATTTT	CATSDLLMDPDTQNF
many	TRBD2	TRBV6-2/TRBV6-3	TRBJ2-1	TGTGCCAGCAGTTACTCGGGGGGAGGGGATGAGCAGTTCTTC	CASSYSGGGDEQFF
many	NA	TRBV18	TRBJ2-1	TGTGCCAGCTCACCACGGGATTACAAGGGCAATGAGCAGTTCTTC	CASSPRDYKGNEQFF
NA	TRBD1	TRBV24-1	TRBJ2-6	TGTGCCACCAGTGATAACAGGGGGAACTCTGGGGCCAACGTCCTGACTTTC	CATSDNRGNSGANVLTF
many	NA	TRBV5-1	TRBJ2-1	TGCGCCAGCAGGGACCGGGACATAAGACGGGATGAGCAGTTCTTC	CASRDRDIRRDEQFF
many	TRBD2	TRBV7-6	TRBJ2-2	TGTGCCAGCAGCTTAGTTTCTAGCGGACTAACCTGGAACACCGGGGAGCTGTTTTTT	CASSLVSSGLTWNTGELFF
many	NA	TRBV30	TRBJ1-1	TGTGCCTGGAGGGCCCCAGGGTTGAACACTGAAGCTTTCTTT	CAWRAPGLNTEAFF
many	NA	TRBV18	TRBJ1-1	TGTGCCAGCTCACCACCAGCGTATAGTGAAGCTTTCTTT	CASSPPAYSEAFF
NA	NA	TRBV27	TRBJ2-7	TGTGCCAGCGGGACTCAGAGATACGGAGGCTACGAGCAGTACTTC	CASGTQRYGGYEQYF
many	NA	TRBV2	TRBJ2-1	TGTGCCAGCAGTGAAAATGGCCGAGGTTATGAGCAGTTCTTC	CASSENGRGYEQFF
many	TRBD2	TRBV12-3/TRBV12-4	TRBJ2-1	TGTGCCAGCAGCGGGACTAGCGGCCACAATGAGCAGTTCTTC	CASSGTSGHNEQFF
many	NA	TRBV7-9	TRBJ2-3	TGTGCCAGCAGCTTAGGCGGGTCACCCACAGATACGCAGTATTTT	CASSLGGSPTDTQYF
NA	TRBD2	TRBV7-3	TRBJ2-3	TGTGCCAGCAGCTTAATGGCGGGAGTCTCCGGATACACAGATACGCAGTATTTT	CASSLMAGVSGYTDTQYF
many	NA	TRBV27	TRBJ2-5	TGTGCCAGCAGTTTACTTTCGGGAGTTGGGACCCAGTACTTC	CASSLLSGVGTQYF
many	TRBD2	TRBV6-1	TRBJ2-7	TGTGCCAGCACCCAGACTAGCGGGAGCTCCTACGAGCAGTACTTC	CASTQTSGSSYEQYF
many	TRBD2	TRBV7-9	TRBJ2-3	TGTGCCAGCACCTTAGGGACTAGCGGGAGCGGTGGCACAGATACGCAGTATTTT	CASTLGTSGSGGTDTQYF
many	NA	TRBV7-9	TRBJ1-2	TGTGCCAGCGGCAGCCCGTACTATGGCTACACCTTC	CASGSPYYGYTF